The clone carrying this T cell receptor beta chain was detected ten times or more. Its antigen is as yet unknown. With the library built for alpha chains, this beta chain is off target and its frequency is not meaningful. This specimen belongs to a study of spatial heterogeneity in lung cancer. In the study overall: Counts of TCR transcripts in tumor regions correlated strongly with a T cell module score (derived from matched bulk RNA-seq). Whole-study findings and limits: Mutation tallies in tumors tracked expanded intratumoral alpha and beta TCR counts.

Each molecule of TCR cDNA was tagged with one unique molecular identifier. Via MiXCR, TCRdb re-called the 5' RACE reads, giving one row per CDR3 protein. This table holds 13,000 or so distinct CDR3 sequences, 4.5% to 5.5% found once. Time point in this sample: sample taken at primary tumor resection. The CDR3 extends over 14 amino acids. From germline, CDR1 is MNHEY and CDR2 SVGAGI. Unmatched junction bases numbered 7, after V lost 6 bases and J lost 6 bases. The sequence derives from a male donor with early-stage non-small cell lung cancer. Here the sequenced sample was lung tumor tissue, taken at surgery. This chain connects TRBV6-5 to TRBJ1-4, with 7 nucleotides matching TRBD1. CDR3 region: CASSLTGWDEKLFF. CDR3 DNA sequence: TGTGCCAGCAGCTTGACAGGGTGGGATGAAAAACTGTTTTTT.